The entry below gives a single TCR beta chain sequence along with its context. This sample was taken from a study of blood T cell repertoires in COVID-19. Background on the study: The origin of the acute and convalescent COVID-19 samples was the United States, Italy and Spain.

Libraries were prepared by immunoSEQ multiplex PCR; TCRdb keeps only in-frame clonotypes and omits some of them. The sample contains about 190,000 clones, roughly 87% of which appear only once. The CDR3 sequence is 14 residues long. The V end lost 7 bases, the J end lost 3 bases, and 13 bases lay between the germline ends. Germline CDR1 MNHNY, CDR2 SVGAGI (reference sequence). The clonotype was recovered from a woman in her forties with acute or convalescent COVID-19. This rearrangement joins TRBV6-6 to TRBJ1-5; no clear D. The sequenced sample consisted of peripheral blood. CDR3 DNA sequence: TGTGCCAGCAACCCGACGGACTACAATCAGCCCCAGCATTTT. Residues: CASNPTDYNQPQHF.